The 3 T cell receptor beta chains below all came from one sample that was sequenced in a study of cytomegalovirus exposure and HLA in healthy donors. The PCR used 60 Vbeta and 13 Jbeta primers. The protocol was immunoSEQ multiplex PCR, while the TCRdb copy is restricted to in-frame clones and leaves out a portion. This table has 90,000 to 150,000 clones, over 75% appearing once. Source material: PBMCs. These receptors all stem from a man aged 40-55 years in good health and CMV-seronegative.

This chain links TRBV15 with TRBJ2-7; D remains ambiguous. Trimming removed 3 bases from V and 3 bases from J, with 12 bases in between. The V gene's germline CDR1 is LNHNV and CDR2 YYDKDF (reference sequence). The CDR3 loop spans 14 amino acids. The CDR3 DNA is TGTGCCACCAGCAGTCCTCTACGTAACTACGAGCAGTACTTC. Amino acid sequence: CATSSPLRNYEQYF.

This rearrangement joins TRBV6-1 to TRBJ2-3; maybe TRBD2 (5 bases). The CDR3 totals 13 residues. V was clipped by 6 bases and J by 7 bases, with 14 bases between them. The V gene's germline CDR1 is MNHNS and CDR2 SASEGT. The CDR3 reads CASSLGEPNTQYF. For the CDR3, the DNA is TGTGCCAGCAGCCTCGGGGAGCCGAATACGCAGTATTTT.

The rearrangement links TRBV4-3 to TRBJ2-1, with 11 bases aligning to TRBD2. Germline V gene data show CDR1 as LGHNA and CDR2 as YSLEER. V was pared by 3 bases and J by 8 bases, with 15 bases of the junction left unmatched. The CDR3 has 18 amino acids. CDR3: CASSHQHPVLAGVHEQFF. The CDR3 nucleotides are TGCGCCAGCAGCCATCAGCATCCCGTACTAGCGGGAGTTCATGAGCAGTTCTTC.